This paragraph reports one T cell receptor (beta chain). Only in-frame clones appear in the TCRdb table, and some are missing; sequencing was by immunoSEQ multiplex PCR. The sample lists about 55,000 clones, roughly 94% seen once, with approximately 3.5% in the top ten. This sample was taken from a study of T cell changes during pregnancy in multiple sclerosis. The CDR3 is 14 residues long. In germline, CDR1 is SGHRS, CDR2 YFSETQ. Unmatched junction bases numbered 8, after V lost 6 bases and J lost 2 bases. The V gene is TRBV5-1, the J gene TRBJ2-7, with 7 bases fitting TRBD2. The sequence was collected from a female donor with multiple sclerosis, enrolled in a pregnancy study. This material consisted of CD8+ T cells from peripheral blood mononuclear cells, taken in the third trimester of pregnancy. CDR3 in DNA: TGCGCCAGCACCTCGGGGGGAGATGCCTACGAGCAGTACTTC. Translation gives CASTSGGDAYEQYF.